This section outlines one TCR beta chain sequence together with its context. The CDR3 sequence is 17 residues long. With 0 bases removed from V and 1 base from J, the gap between germline ends came to 16 bases. Per germline, CDR1 SGHTA and CDR2 FQGNSA. A sample-barcoded 5' primer and a J-beta primer mix were used in a second PCR of about 7 to 12 cycles. TCRdb processed the 5' RACE reads anew with MiXCR; each CDR3 protein has one entry. The sample holds some 930,000 distinct CDR3 sequences, about 27% seen once. These data belong to a study of blood T cells in healthy people across ages. These same data were also listed under a study on T cells of mothers and their children.

This receptor was obtained from a woman between 35 and 50 years old in good health. The rearrangement links TRBV7-2 to TRBJ2-7, with D possibly matching TRBD1 (6 bases). The sample consisted of blood. The CDR3 here is CASSLARGQSSSYEQYF. The CDR3 region has the DNA TGTGCCAGCAGCTTAGCCAGAGGACAGTCTAGTTCCTACGAGCAGTACTTC.